This TCR beta chain is from a study of regulatory T cells in long-lasting Graves disease. The time point denotes: newly diagnosed GD, antithyroid drugs for less than 3 months. Scientists built the TCR library using RNA that was extracted from PBMCs. Trimming pared 4 bases from V and 8 bases from J, leaving 11 bases between. This CDR3 contains 13 residues. Findings and limits, study-wide: The work looked only at peripheral blood and did not look at thyroid tissue. TRBV28, TRBJ1-2 and TRBJ2-5 were segments that persistent disease favored.

A word on this clonotype: Its cognate antigen is unknown.

Arm-PCR of CDR3 regions and iRepertoire HTBI primers were used to build TCR beta libraries. TCRdb reprocessed the multiplex PCR reads with MiXCR, giving one entry per CDR3 protein. This sample yields 450,000 to 500,000 distinct CDR3 sequences, of which around 16% are seen a single time; about 12% belongs to the top ten. This same sample was also taken into another study, of T cells in Graves' hyperthyroidism and ophthalmopathy.

The source is a man aged 35-49 years with Graves disease. The sequencing here drew on peripheral blood mononuclear cells (PBMCs), taken at new diagnosis, from a patient treated with antithyroid drugs. The V call is TRBV12-3 or TRBV12-4, the J call TRBJ1-4, with no clear D. The CDR3 DNA reads TGTGCCAGCAGTTCCCAACAGAGGGAAAAACTGTTTTTT. Translated: CASSSQQREKLFF.